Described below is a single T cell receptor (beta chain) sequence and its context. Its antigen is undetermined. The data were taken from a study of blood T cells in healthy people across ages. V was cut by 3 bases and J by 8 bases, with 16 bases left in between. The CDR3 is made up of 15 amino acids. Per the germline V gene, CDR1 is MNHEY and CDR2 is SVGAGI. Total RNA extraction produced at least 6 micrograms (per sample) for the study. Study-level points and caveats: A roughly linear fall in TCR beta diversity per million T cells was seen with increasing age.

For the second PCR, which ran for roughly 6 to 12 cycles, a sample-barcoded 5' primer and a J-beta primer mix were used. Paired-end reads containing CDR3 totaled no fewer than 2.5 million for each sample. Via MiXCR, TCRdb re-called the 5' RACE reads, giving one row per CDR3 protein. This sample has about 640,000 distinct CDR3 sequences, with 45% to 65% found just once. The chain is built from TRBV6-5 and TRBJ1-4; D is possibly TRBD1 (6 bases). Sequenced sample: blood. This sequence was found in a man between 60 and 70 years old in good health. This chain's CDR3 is CASSYVRGTYEKLFF. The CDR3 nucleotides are TGTGCCAGCAGTTATGTCCGAGGGACATACGAAAAACTGTTTTTT.